Each of the 13 T cell receptor beta chains below was sequenced from the same sample in a study of blood T cell repertoires in COVID-19 (dated by TCRdb to about 2020). The library was made by the immunoSEQ multiplex PCR assay. TCRdb's version of the immuneACCESS table is confined to in-frame rearrangements and falls short of the full clone set. An unresolved V gene accounts for under half of the shortfall where checked; the remainder is of unknown origin. The sample table lists around 250,000 clones, roughly 88% of them with a count of one. The top ten clonotypes cover about 3.4% of the sample. Sequencing used PBMCs or T cells enriched from blood (not recorded which). These receptors all stem from a woman in her thirties or forties who had been exposed to COVID-19.

The chain's CDR3 is CASSLIPPGGYEQYV. CDR3 sequence (DNA): TGTGCCAGCAGCTTAATCCCCCCCGGAGGGTACGAGCAGTACGTC. V usage is TRBV7-3 and J usage is TRBJ2-7, with D maybe TRBD2 (6 bases). Germline loops: CDR1 SGHTA, CDR2 FQGTGA. V shed 1 base and J shed 4 bases, with 14 bases lying between them. CDR3 length equals 15 residues.

V and J are TRBV4-2 and TRBJ1-6; D is unresolved. CDR3 length: 15 residues. CDR1 and CDR2 from the germline V gene are LGHNA and YNFKEQ. V was trimmed by 0 bases and J by 7 bases, leaving 10 bases between them. CDR3 amino acids: CASSQERIRNSPLHF. The CDR3 DNA sequence: TGTGCCAGCAGCCAAGAGAGGATACGAAATTCACCCCTCCACTTT.

CDR3 region: CASSTDRVAEAFF. The DNA for the CDR3 is TGTGCCAGCTCCACGGACAGGGTCGCTGAAGCTTTCTTT. The chain combines TRBV27 with TRBJ1-1; 8 positions match TRBD1. In germline, CDR1 is MNHEY, CDR2 SMNVEV (reference sequence). The CDR3 contains 13 residues. The J segment lost 6 bases and the V segment lost 8 bases, leaving 8 bases of the junction unmatched.

The V and J genes are TRBV6-1 and TRBJ1-5; D is unresolved. Germline lookup yields CDR1 MNHNS and CDR2 SASEGT. The CDR3 sequence is 12 residues long. Trimming cost V 6 bases and J 0 bases, with 3 bases left between them. The DNA of the CDR3 is TGTGCCAGCAGCGTTAGCAATCAGCCCCAGCATTTT. Translation: CASSVSNQPQHF.

The J gene is TRBJ1-1, the V gene TRBV28, with D unclear. The CDR3 has 14 amino acids. The ends were cut back, 6 bases at V and 0 bases at J, with 11 bases in the middle. Germline V CDR1 and CDR2: MDHEN, SYDVKM. DNA for the CDR3: TGTGCCAGCAGCCCCATGCGAATGAACACTGAAGCTTTCTTT. It specifies CASSPMRMNTEAFF.

This CDR3 reads CASSFEGNYNEQFF. CDR3 sequence (DNA): TGTGCCAGCAGTTTTGAGGGCAATTACAATGAGCAGTTCTTC. The chain uses TRBV27 and TRBJ2-1; D might be TRBD2 (5 bases). The CDR3 extends over 14 amino acids. Trimming removed 3 bases at V and 4 bases at J, with 10 bases between. Germline CDR1 reads MNHEY; CDR2 reads SMNVEV (reference sequence).

This chain connects TRBV5-1 to TRBJ1-5, with 7 bases fitting TRBD1. The length of the CDR3 is 14 residues. Germline assignment: CDR1 SGHRS and CDR2 YFSETQ. Trimming cost V 0 bases and J 7 bases; bases outside gene matches: 4. The CDR3, as DNA: TGCGCCAGCAGCTTGGTAGGGGGCAGGCAGCCCCAGCATTTT. Protein: CASSLVGGRQPQHF.

V is TRBV9 and J is TRBJ1-1; tentative D call: TRBD1 (5 bases). Deletions cut 0 bases from V and 1 base from J, with 16 bases between. CDR1 is SGDLS and CDR2 is YYNGEE in the germline V gene. The CDR3 consists of 17 residues. CDR3 sequence reads: CASSVGPDSGPNTEAFF. CDR3 nucleotide sequence: TGTGCCAGCAGCGTAGGTCCCGACAGCGGGCCGAACACTGAAGCTTTCTTT.

The sample holds a few counts of this clone. This sample also contains other DNA sequences that code for the same CDR3. The V call is TRBV12-3 or TRBV12-4, the J call TRBJ1-5, with 8 bases identical to TRBD1. The CDR3 loop spans 13 amino acids. V was pared by 6 bases and J by 4 bases, with 2 bases of the junction left unmatched. DNA of the CDR3: TGTGCCAGCAGGGGGACAGGAAATCAGCCCCAGCATTTT. It encodes CASRGTGNQPQHF.

The CDR3 coding sequence is TGTGCCAGTAATGGGCAGCACTCCTACGAGCAGTACTTC. Translation gives CASNGQHSYEQYF. The V and J genes are TRBV19 and TRBJ2-7; D is undetermined. CDR1 and CDR2 from the germline V gene are LNHDA and SQIVND (reference sequence). Deletions cut 7 bases from V and 0 bases from J, with 10 bases between. The length of the CDR3 is 13 residues.

The chain combines TRBV7-8 with TRBJ1-1, with D possibly matching TRBD1 (5 bases). The V and J ends lost 5 bases and 3 bases respectively, with 31 bases between them. This CDR3 is built from 20 residues. Germline V gene lookup returns CDR1 SGHVS and CDR2 FQNEAQ. The CDR3 sequence: CASSIPTPGDPYTVDTEAFF. In DNA form, the CDR3 reads TGTGCCAGCAGCATCCCTACCCCGGGGGACCCTTACACGGTGGACACTGAAGCTTTCTTT.

The V and J genes are TRBV9 and TRBJ1-1; 10 positions agree with TRBD1. CDR3 length: 15 residues. The junction had 12 bases not matched to a gene; V was cut back by 1 base and J by 12 bases. Germline-derived CDR1 and CDR2 are SGDLS and YYNGEE. This chain's CDR3 is CASSVWETGGGFTFF. As DNA, the CDR3 is TGTGCCAGCAGCGTATGGGAGACAGGGGGCGGATTTACTTTCTTT.

V usage is TRBV6-5 and J usage is TRBJ2-3; 8 bases are shared with TRBD1. The CDR3 extends over 15 amino acids. Germline loops: CDR1 MNHEY, CDR2 SVGAGI. V shed 5 bases and J 4 bases; nucleotides not matched to a gene: 8. The CDR3 here is CASSHGQGRADTQYF. The CDR3 DNA is TGTGCCAGCAGTCACGGACAGGGACGTGCAGATACGCAGTATTTT.